The 14 T cell receptor beta chains below come from one sample, sequenced in a study of Tregs in tolerant kidney transplant recipients (dated by TCRdb to the late 2010s). Library generation was performed with the immunoSEQ multiplex PCR assay. Here the immuneACCESS table is served through TCRdb, limited to in-frame sequences with V and J called. Missing clones are a known gap in these copies; in checked studies unresolved V genes cover under half, and the rest lacks a known reason. The sample table lists 240,000 or so clones, around 81% of them with a count of one. About 0.68% of the sample is taken by the ten largest. The sample consisted of CD4+ T cells from blood. These receptors originate from a human donor in good health.

This chain links TRBV11-2 with TRBJ2-4, with 8 bases identical to TRBD1. This CDR3 is 14 amino acids long. Germline V lookup: CDR1 SGHAT, CDR2 FQNNGV. Trimming removed 1 base from V and 6 bases from J; junction bases left unmatched: 2. CDR3: CASSLAGGRNIQYF. The CDR3 coding sequence is TGTGCCAGCAGCTTAGCAGGGGGCAGAAACATTCAGTACTTC.

This clone was seen just once. CDR3 sequence: CASSLPTGVRDTEAFF. The DNA for the CDR3 is TGTGCCAGCTCACTACCGACGGGGGTCAGGGACACTGAAGCTTTCTTT. This chain links TRBV18 with TRBJ1-1; tentatively, D is TRBD1 (5 bases). Germline V gene sequence: CDR1 KGHSH, CDR2 LQKENI. Trimming cost V 4 bases and J 3 bases, with 18 bases left between them. The CDR3 is made up of 16 amino acids.

This clone has more than one count but fewer than ten. V gene TRBV2 combines with J gene TRBJ1-3; 7 bases align to TRBD1. The CDR3 is made up of 14 amino acids. After removal of 6 bases from V and 4 bases from J, the junction contained 6 bases not matched to a gene. The germline CDR1 and CDR2 sequences are SNHLY and FYNNEI. For the CDR3, the DNA is TGTGCCAGCAGGGCGGGGACAGTAGGAAACACCATATATTTT. The encoded protein is CASRAGTVGNTIYF.

The rearrangement joins TRBV29-1 to TRBJ2-3, with 10 bases aligning to TRBD1. The junction had 3 bases not matched to a gene; V was cut back by 1 base and J by 2 bases. The CDR3 is made up of 15 amino acids. CDR1 is SQVTM and CDR2 is ANQGSEA in the germline V gene. CDR3 residues: CSVEGDRGYTDTQYF. The CDR3, as DNA: TGCAGCGTTGAAGGGGACAGGGGATACACAGATACGCAGTATTTT.

Notes on this clone: A read error may produce the germline difference seen at one junction end. The rearrangement uses TRBV5-1 and TRBJ1-4, with a tentative D call TRBD1 (5 bases). This CDR3 has 16 amino acids. CDR1 and CDR2 from the germline V gene are SGHRS and YFSETQ. This chain's CDR3 is CASSLAVGGENERLFF. The CDR3 region has the DNA TGCGCCAGCAGCTTGGCCGTTGGAGGGGAGAATGAAAGACTGTTTTTT.

This clone has more than one count but fewer than ten. The rearrangement joins TRBV4-1 to TRBJ2-2, with TRBD2 matching 7 bases. In germline, CDR1 is MGHRA, CDR2 YSYEKL. The CDR3 covers 17 residues. The junction had 7 bases not matched to a gene; V was cut back by 0 bases and J by 3 bases. The CDR3 bases are TGCGCCAGCAGCCAAGATGGACGGACTAGACACACCGGGGAGCTGTTTTTT. This encodes CASSQDGRTRHTGELFF.

This chain connects TRBV12-5 to TRBJ1-1, with 8 bases aligning to TRBD1. The germline gives CDR1 LGHNT, CDR2 FRNRAP. This CDR3 has 16 amino acids. The junction had 4 bases not matched to a gene; V was cut back by 1 base and J by 0 bases. CDR3 nucleotide sequence: TGTGCTAGTGGTTTGGGACAGGGGAACTTGAACACTGAAGCTTTCTTT. Translated: CASGLGQGNLNTEAFF.

This rearrangement joins TRBV19 to TRBJ2-3; a weak D match, TRBD2 (6 bases). This CDR3 region has 16 residues. V was cut by 1 base and J by 0 bases, with 11 bases left in between. CDR1 is LNHDA and CDR2 is SQIVND in the germline V gene (reference sequence). CDR3 coding DNA: TGTGCCAGTAGTATAGTGGCGGGGTCTAGCACAGATACGCAGTATTTT. Residues: CASSIVAGSSTDTQYF.

The chain combines TRBV6-6 with TRBJ2-2, with 8 bases aligning to TRBD1. The ends lost 6 bases at V and 0 bases at J; junction bases unmatched: 3. This CDR3 is built from 15 residues. From germline, CDR1 is MNHNY and CDR2 SVGAGI (reference sequence). For the CDR3, the DNA is TGTGCCAGCAGCCGGACAGGGACGAACACCGGGGAGCTGTTTTTT. Its translation is CASSRTGTNTGELFF.

The J gene is TRBJ2-7, the V gene TRBV6-5; perhaps TRBD1 as D (6 bases). V lost 0 bases to trimming and J lost 2 bases, with 11 bases between them. CDR1 and CDR2 from the germline V gene are MNHEY and SVGAGI. The CDR3 covers 15 residues. DNA of the CDR3: TGTGCCAGCAGTTACTCTCAGGCAGGGGCCTACGAGCAGTACTTC. This codes for CASSYSQAGAYEQYF.

V is TRBV30 and J is TRBJ2-7; 9 bases match TRBD2. Germline values: CDR1 GTSNPN, CDR2 SVGIG (reference sequence). J gave up 1 base and V 2 bases, and 3 bases lay outside the gene matches. This CDR3 is built from 14 residues. The chain's CDR3 is CAWSRAGGSYEQYF. CDR3 bases: TGTGCCTGGAGTAGGGCGGGGGGGTCCTACGAGCAGTACTTC.

The chain carries TRBV18 and TRBJ1-5, with D possibly matching TRBD1 (5 bases). Trimming pared 0 bases from V and 5 bases from J, leaving 11 bases between. Germline V gene sequence: CDR1 KGHSH, CDR2 LQKENI. The CDR3 consists of 15 residues. The CDR3: CASSPPGTPDQPQHF. CDR3 sequence (DNA): TGTGCCAGCTCACCACCAGGGACGCCAGATCAGCCCCAGCATTTT.

In its sample, this clone was seen a few times. This chain joins TRBV18 and TRBJ1-1, with 7 bases identical to TRBD1. The germline gives CDR1 KGHSH, CDR2 LQKENI. Trimming cost V 7 bases and J 1 base; bases outside gene matches: 3. This CDR3 is built from 13 residues. CDR3 nucleotides: TGTGCCAGCTTGGGACAGTGGAACACTGAAGCTTTCTTT. Amino acids: CASLGQWNTEAFF.

The chain carries TRBV6-5 and TRBJ1-4; 8 nucleotides line up with TRBD1. The ends lost 6 bases at V and 8 bases at J; junction bases unmatched: 11. This CDR3 is built from 15 residues. Germline assignment: CDR1 MNHEY and CDR2 SVGAGI. CDR3 region: CASSRGSGGEEKLFF. CDR3 bases: TGTGCCAGCAGCCGCGGGTCAGGGGGCGAGGAAAAACTGTTTTTT.